This TCR beta chain was sequenced during a study of cytomegalovirus exposure and HLA in healthy donors. This PCR relied on a set of 60 Vbeta primers and 13 Jbeta primers. The protocol was immunoSEQ multiplex PCR, while the TCRdb copy is restricted to in-frame clones and leaves out a portion. The sample includes about 180,000 clones, 76% of them seen just once. Germline V gives CDR1 SGHDN, CDR2 FVKESK. The V gene end was trimmed by 3 bases and the J gene end by 7 bases; junction bases not matched to a gene: 9. The CDR3 loop spans 15 amino acids. The clonotype was recovered from a woman aged 25-40 years in good health and CMV-seropositive. The chain couples TRBV14 to TRBJ2-1, with TRBD2 identical over 7 bases. The specimen was PBMCs. The CDR3 nucleotides are TGTGCCAGCAGCCATCCTGGGACTACCACAAATGAGCAGTTCTTC. It yields the protein CASSHPGTTTNEQFF.